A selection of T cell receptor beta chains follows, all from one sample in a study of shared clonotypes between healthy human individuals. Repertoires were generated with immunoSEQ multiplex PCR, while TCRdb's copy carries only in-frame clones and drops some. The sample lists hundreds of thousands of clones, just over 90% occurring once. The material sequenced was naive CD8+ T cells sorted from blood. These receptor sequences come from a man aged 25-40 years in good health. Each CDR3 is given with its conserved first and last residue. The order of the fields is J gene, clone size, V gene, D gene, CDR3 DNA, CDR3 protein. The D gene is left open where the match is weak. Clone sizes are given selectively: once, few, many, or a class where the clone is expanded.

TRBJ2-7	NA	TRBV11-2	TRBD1	TGTGCCAGCAGCTCCTACAGGGGAGCCTACGAGCAGTACTTC	CASSSYRGAYEQYF
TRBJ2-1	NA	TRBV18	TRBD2	TGTGCCAGCTCACTAAGGGCCCTAGCGGGAGTCTACAATGAGCAGTTCTTC	CASSLRALAGVYNEQFF
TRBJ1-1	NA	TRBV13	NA	TGTGCCAGCAGCGTAGGACGGAGAGATTATGAAGCTTTCTTT	CASSVGRRDYEAFF
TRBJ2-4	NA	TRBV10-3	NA	TGTGCCATCAGTGGGAGCGGAGGCATAGCCAAAAACATTCAGTACTTC	CAISGSGGIAKNIQYF
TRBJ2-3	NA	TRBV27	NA	TGTGCCAGCAGTTCCCGAGGGGCAGATACGCAGTATTTT	CASSSRGADTQYF
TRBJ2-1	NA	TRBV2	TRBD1	TGTGCCAGTAGGGGGCGGTGGGAAGAGCAGTTCTTC	CASRGRWEEQFF
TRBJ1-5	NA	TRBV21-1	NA	TGTGCCAGCAGCGGGTGGGGGGGACCCCGGGGCAATCAGCCCCAGCATTTT	CASSGWGGPRGNQPQHF
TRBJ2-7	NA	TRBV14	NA	TGTGCCAGCAGCCAAGATGATATAGGCAGCGTCTCCTACGAGCAGTACTTC	CASSQDDIGSVSYEQYF
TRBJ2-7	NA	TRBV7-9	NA	TGTGCCAGCTCAGGGGCCTCTTACGAGCAGTACTTC	CASSGASYEQYF
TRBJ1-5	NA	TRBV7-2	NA	TGTGCCAGCAGCTACCTTGGTCAGCCCCAGCATTTT	CASSYLGQPQHF
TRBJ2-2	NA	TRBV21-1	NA	TGTGCCAGCAATACGACAGGGGCCACCGGGGAGCTGTTTTTT	CASNTTGATGELFF
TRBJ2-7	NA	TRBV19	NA	TGTGCCAGTAGTAGCGAAACAGGGTTCGACGAGCAGTACTTC	CASSSETGFDEQYF
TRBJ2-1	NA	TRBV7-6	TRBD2	TGTGCCAGCAGCTCAACCGGGCTTAGCGGGGCCTACAATGAGCAGTTCTTC	CASSSTGLSGAYNEQFF
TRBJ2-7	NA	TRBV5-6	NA	TGTGCCAGCAGTCTGTGGACCTACGAGCAGTACTTC	CASSLWTYEQYF
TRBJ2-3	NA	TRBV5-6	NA	TGTGCCAGCAGCTTGGTTAGTGGTACAGATACGCAGTATTTT	CASSLVSGTDTQYF
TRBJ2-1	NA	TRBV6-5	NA	TGTGCCAGCAGTCCCCACAGGAGCCCCTACAATGAGCAGTTCTTC	CASSPHRSPYNEQFF
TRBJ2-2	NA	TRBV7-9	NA	TGTGCCAGCAGCTTAGGAACTAGCGGGGAGCTGTTTTTT	CASSLGTSGELFF
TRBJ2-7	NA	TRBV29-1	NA	TGCAGCGTTCTAGGCAGCCGCTACGAGCAGTACTTC	CSVLGSRYEQYF
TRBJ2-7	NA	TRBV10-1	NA	TGCGCCAGCAGTGAGTCTCGAGGAGGGGGCTCCTACGAGCAGTACTTC	CASSESRGGGSYEQYF
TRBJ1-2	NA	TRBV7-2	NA	TGTGCCAGCAGCTTAGCGCGCGAGGGGTTCTATGGCTACACCTTC	CASSLAREGFYGYTF
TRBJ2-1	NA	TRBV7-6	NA	TGTGCCAGCAGCTTGGAGGGGAATGAGCAGTTCTTC	CASSLEGNEQFF
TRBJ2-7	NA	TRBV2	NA	TGTGCCAGCAAAGTTAGACAGCCGACCTACGAGCAGTACTTC	CASKVRQPTYEQYF
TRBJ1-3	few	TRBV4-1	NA	TGCGCCAGCAGCCAAGATCAGGGCTCTGGAAACACCATATATTTT	CASSQDQGSGNTIYF
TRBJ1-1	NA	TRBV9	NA	TGTGCCAGCAGCGTAGATCGAGGGTGGGGAACTGAAGCTTTCTTT	CASSVDRGWGTEAFF
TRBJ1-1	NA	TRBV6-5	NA	TGTGCCAGCAGTTCCAGGAGTATGAACACTGAAGCTTTCTTT	CASSSRSMNTEAFF
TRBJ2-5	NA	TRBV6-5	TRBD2	TGTGCCAGCAGCCCACTAGCGGGAGAGACCCAGTACTTC	CASSPLAGETQYF
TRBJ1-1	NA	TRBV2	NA	TGTGCCAGCAGTGAACTAGGGGGGTCCGATGAAGCTTTCTTT	CASSELGGSDEAFF
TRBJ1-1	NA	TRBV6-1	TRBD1	TGTGCCAGCAGTGCGGGGGACAGGGAAGACACTGAAGCTTTCTTT	CASSAGDREDTEAFF
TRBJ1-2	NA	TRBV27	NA	TGTGCCAGCAGGGACGGCATTAACTATGGCTACACCTTC	CASRDGINYGYTF
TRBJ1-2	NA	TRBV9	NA	TGTGCCAGCAGCGGAGGTTCAGGCAACACCTATGGCTACACCTTC	CASSGGSGNTYGYTF
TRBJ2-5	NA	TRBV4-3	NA	TGCGCCAGCAGCCAAGATCTCCCTTCGGTCCTCGGCAGGGGATCCGGAGAGACCCAGTACTTC	CASSQDLPSVLGRGSGETQYF
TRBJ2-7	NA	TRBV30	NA	TGTGCCTGGAACCACGGGACTCCGAACGAGCAGTACTTC	CAWNHGTPNEQYF
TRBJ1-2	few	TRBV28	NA	TGTGCCAGCAGCCCCGGGGCGACGCCTGGCTACACCTTC	CASSPGATPGYTF
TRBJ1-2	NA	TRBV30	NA	TGTGCCTGGAGGGCCACAGGGATTGGCTACACCTTC	CAWRATGIGYTF
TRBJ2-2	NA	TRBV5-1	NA	TGCGCCAGCAGCTTGGGACACTTGACCGGGGAGCTGTTTTTT	CASSLGHLTGELFF
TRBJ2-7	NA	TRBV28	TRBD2	TGTGCCAGCAGTTTATATTCGGGGGGAAGCGACGAGCAGTACTTC	CASSLYSGGSDEQYF
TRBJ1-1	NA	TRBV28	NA	TGTGCCAGCAGTTACAGGATGAGTACTGAAGCTTTCTTT	CASSYRMSTEAFF
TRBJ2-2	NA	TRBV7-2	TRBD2	TGTGCCAGCAGCTTTACTAGCGGGATTAACACCGGGGAGCTGTTTTTT	CASSFTSGINTGELFF
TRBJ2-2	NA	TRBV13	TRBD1	TGTGCCAGCACCCCAGGGGGACAGGTGACCGGGGAGCTGTTTTTT	CASTPGGQVTGELFF
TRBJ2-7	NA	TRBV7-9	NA	TGTGCCAGCAGCCACACATTGGACGGACCCTACGAGCAGTACTTC	CASSHTLDGPYEQYF
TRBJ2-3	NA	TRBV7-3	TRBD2	TGTGCCAGCAGCTTAGCGGGAGGGCCCGGAGATACGCAGTATTTT	CASSLAGGPGDTQYF
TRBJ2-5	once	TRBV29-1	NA	TGCAGCGTTAGGGACCGGATAAAAGAGACCCAGTACTTC	CSVRDRIKETQYF
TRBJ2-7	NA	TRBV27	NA	TGTGCCAGCAGTTTGTTGGGGACTTACGAGCAGTACTTC	CASSLLGTYEQYF
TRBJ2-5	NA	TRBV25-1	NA	TGTGCCAGCAGTCCCCGGCCCCAAGAGACCCAGTACTTC	CASSPRPQETQYF
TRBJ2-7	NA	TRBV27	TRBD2	TGTGCCAGCAGTTTAACTAGCGGGAGTCCCTCCTACGAGCAGTACTTC	CASSLTSGSPSYEQYF
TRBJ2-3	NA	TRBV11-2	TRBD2	TGTGCCAGCATTCAGGGGCCACTGGCGGGAGGAAGGTCAGATACGCAGTATTTT	CASIQGPLAGGRSDTQYF
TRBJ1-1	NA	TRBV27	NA	TGTGCCAGCGGTAGGGTGGGTTACACTGAAGCTTTCTTT	CASGRVGYTEAFF
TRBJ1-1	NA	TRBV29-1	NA	TGCAGCGTTGGTGTCATGAACACTGAAGCTTTCTTT	CSVGVMNTEAFF
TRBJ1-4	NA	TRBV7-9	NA	TGTGCCAGCAGCTCAGGGGAGGTTGGAACTAATGAAAAACTGTTTTTT	CASSSGEVGTNEKLFF
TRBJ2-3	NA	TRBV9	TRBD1	TGTGCCAGCAACGACCAGGGGGCGAGGACAGATACGCAGTATTTT	CASNDQGARTDTQYF
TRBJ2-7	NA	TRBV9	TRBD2	TGTGCCAGCAGCGTAGGGGGGGAGGGTCCCGAGCAGTACTTC	CASSVGGEGPEQYF
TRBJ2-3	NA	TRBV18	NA	TGTGCCAGCTCGCCCGAGGGATTCCCCACAGATACGCAGTATTTT	CASSPEGFPTDTQYF